This T cell receptor beta chain was observed in a study of T-cell reconstitution after alpha-beta-depleted transplantation in children. The CDR3 is 13 amino acids. The V gene lost 2 bases and the J gene lost 7 bases, with 12 bases spanning the gap. Looked up from germline, CDR1 is MNHEY and CDR2 is SMNVEV (reference sequence). The TCRbeta library was prepared with unique molecular identifiers. Each CDR3 protein is one row after TCRdb ran MiXCR on the PCR reads. The sample holds 230,000 or so distinct CDR3 sequences, 9.7% seen once. The V call is TRBV27, the J call TRBJ2-7, with D uncertain. The sequence derives from a human donor who donated a stem cell graft to a child with SCID. Sample: PBMCs from the stem cell graft donor, taken from the stem cell graft. For the CDR3, the DNA is TGTGCCAGCAGTTTACAGCCTTTTAGGGAGCAGTACTTC. This sequence encodes CASSLQPFREQYF.